These 5 T cell receptor beta chains were all obtained from the same sample, sequenced in a study of regulatory T cells in long-lasting Graves disease. For TCR beta, libraries came from iRepertoire HTBI primers and Arm-PCR of CDR3 regions. TCRdb redid the calling of the multiplex PCR reads with MiXCR, one entry per CDR3 protein. The data show some 250,000 distinct CDR3 sequences, roughly 21% seen once. Described time point: newly diagnosed GD, antithyroid drugs for less than 3 months. TCR sequences were obtained from RNA taken from PBMCs. The sequencing here drew on peripheral blood mononuclear cells (PBMCs), taken at new diagnosis, from a patient treated with antithyroid drugs. The source of these receptors is a female donor with Graves disease.

The chain is built from TRBV27 and TRBJ1-5, with D tentatively TRBD1 (6 bases). V lost 3 bases to trimming and J lost 5 bases, with 11 bases between them. The V gene's germline CDR1 is MNHEY and CDR2 SMNVEV (reference sequence). The CDR3 consists of 14 residues. CDR3 loop: CASSFNQGHQPQHF. CDR3 in DNA: TGTGCCAGCAGTTTTAACCAGGGGCATCAGCCCCAGCATTTT.

The chain carries TRBV6-2 or TRBV6-3 and TRBJ2-5; tentatively, D is TRBD1 (5 bases). This CDR3 has 18 amino acids. The germline V and J ends were trimmed by 6 bases and 5 bases, with 28 bases remaining between them. Germline V gene lookup returns CDR1 MNHEY and CDR2 SVGEGT. The CDR3 DNA follows: TGTGCCAGCAGCCCCGGTGGGGCAGTGATCCGGATCGGGGAGACCCAGTACTTC. This sequence encodes CASSPGGAVIRIGETQYF.

About this clonotype: A far larger clone differs by one base, so this is likely a read error. The genes are TRBV12-3 or TRBV12-4 and TRBJ2-1, with D uncertain. The ends were cut back, 8 bases at V and 10 bases at J, with 24 bases in the middle. The CDR3 length is 15 residues. Written as DNA, the CDR3 is TGTGCCAGCGCACACGAACACGCCACCGCCGGAGAGCAGTTCTTC. Protein: CASAHEHATAGEQFF.

This chain links TRBV11-3 with TRBJ2-1; 12 bases agree with TRBD2. V shed 5 bases and J 10 bases; nucleotides not matched to a gene: 18. CDR1 is SGHNT, CDR2 YENEEA, per germline. This CDR3 has 18 residues. This CDR3 reads CASSDDLRLAGEVGEQFF. The CDR3 DNA reads TGTGCCAGCAGCGACGATCTGAGACTAGCGGGGGAGGTCGGGGAGCAGTTCTTC.

This clonotype has at least ten counts. The rearrangement joins TRBV4-2 to TRBJ2-5; D unclear. The CDR3 has 15 amino acids. Trimming took off 1 base at V and 3 bases at J, with 12 bases between the two ends. CDR1 LGHNA and CDR2 YNFKEQ come from the germline V gene. CDR3 loop: CASSQGPRGEETQYF. CDR3 sequence (DNA): TGTGCCAGCAGCCAAGGCCCCCGAGGCGAAGAGACCCAGTACTTC.